The clone carrying this TCR beta chain was detected a few times. Its antigen is unknown. The data stem from a study of beta chain features in type 1 diabetes. General study results and limits: Since sequencing was performed on cDNA, cells with high TCR expression could be over-represented. Insertions were fewer and deletions more numerous at VDJ junctions in type 1 diabetes patients.

This CDR3 comprises 17 residues. Per the germline V gene, CDR1 is SGHTA and CDR2 is FQGTGA. Trimming took 1 base from V and 2 from J; bases not matched to a gene: 7. Sorted populations were all over 98% pure. The entirety of the isolated RNA underwent reverse transcription, so expressed TCRB transcripts were sequenced. Around 3.57 million reads was the average for naive, central memory and regulatory T cell samples. Clones were read by immunoSEQ multiplex PCR, and TCRdb kept only the in-frame ones, dropping some. The sample holds 850,000 to 900,000 clones, roughly 17% seen once. The material sequenced was naive CD4+ T cells from blood. The origin of this receptor is a woman aged 18-29 years in good health. The chain links TRBV7-3 to TRBJ2-2; 7 nucleotides match TRBD2. CDR3 sequence (DNA): TGTGCCAGCAGCTTAATGGGACTACCTCCCAACACCGGGGAGCTGTTTTTT. The encoded protein is CASSLMGLPPNTGELFF.